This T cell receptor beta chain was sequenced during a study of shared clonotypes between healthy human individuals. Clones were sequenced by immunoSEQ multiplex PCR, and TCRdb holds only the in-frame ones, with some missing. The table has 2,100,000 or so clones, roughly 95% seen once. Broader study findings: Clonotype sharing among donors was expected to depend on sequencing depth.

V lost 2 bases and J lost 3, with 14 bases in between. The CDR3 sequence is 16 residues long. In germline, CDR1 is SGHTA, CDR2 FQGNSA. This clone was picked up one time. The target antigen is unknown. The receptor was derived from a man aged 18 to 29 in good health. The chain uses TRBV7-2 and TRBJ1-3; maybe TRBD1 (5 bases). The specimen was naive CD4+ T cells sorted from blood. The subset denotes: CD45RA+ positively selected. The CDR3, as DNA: TGTGCCAGCAGCTTACTTGAAGGGGTCTTTGGAAACACCATATATTTT. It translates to CASSLLEGVFGNTIYF.